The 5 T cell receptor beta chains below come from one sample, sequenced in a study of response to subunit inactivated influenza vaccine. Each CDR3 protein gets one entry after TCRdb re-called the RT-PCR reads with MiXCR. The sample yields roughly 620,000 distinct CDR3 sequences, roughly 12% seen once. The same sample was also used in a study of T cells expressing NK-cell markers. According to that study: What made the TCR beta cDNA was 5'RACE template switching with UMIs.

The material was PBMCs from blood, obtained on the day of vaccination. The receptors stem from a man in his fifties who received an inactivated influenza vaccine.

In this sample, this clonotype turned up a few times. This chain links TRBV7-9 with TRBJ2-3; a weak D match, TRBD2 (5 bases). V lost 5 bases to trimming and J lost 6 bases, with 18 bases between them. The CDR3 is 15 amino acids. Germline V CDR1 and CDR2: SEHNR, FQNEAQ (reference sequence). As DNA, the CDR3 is TGTGCCAGCAGCCGAGAGCGGATCCGAACGGATACGCAGTATTTT. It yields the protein CASSRERIRTDTQYF.

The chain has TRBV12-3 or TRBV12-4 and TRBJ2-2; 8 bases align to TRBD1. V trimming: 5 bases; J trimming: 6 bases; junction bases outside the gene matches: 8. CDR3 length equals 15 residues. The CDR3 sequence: CASSHRDRSAGELFF. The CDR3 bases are TGTGCCAGCAGTCACAGGGACAGGAGCGCCGGGGAGCTGTTTTTT.

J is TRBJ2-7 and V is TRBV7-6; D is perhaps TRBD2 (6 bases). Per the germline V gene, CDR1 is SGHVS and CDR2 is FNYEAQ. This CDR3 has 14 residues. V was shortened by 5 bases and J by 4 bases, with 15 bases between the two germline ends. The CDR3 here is CASSPALRGYEQYF. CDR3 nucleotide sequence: TGTGCCAGCAGCCCCGCATTGCGGGGTTACGAGCAGTACTTC. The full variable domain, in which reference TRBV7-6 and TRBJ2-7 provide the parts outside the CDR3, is GAGVSQSPRYKVTKRGQDVALRCDPISGHVSLYWYRQALGQGPEFLTYFNYEAQQDKSGLPNDRFSAERPEGSISTLTIQRTEQRDSAMYRCASSPALRGYEQYFGPGTRLTVT.

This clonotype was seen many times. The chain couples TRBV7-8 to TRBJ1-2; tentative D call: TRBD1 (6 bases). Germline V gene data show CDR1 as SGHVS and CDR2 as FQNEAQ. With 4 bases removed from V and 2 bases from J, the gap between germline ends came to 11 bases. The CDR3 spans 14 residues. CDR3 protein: CASSSKTGNYGYTF. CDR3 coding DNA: TGTGCCAGCAGCTCGAAGACAGGAAACTATGGCTACACCTTC.

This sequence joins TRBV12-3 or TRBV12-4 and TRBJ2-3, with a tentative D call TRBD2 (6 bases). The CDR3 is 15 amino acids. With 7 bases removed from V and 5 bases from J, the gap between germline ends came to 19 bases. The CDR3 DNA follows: TGTGCCAGCACCGGTCCGGGACTTAGGGGAGATACGCAGTATTTT. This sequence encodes CASTGPGLRGDTQYF.